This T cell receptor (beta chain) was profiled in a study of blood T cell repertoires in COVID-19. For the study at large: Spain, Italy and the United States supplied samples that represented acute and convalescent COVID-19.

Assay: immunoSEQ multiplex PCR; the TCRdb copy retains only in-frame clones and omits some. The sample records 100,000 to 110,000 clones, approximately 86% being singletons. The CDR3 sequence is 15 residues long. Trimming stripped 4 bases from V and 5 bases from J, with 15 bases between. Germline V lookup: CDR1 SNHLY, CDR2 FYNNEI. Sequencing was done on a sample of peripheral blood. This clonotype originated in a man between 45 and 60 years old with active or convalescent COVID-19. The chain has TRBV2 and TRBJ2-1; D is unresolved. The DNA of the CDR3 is TGTGCCAGCAGTGTTTCCTATCGGAGCGACAATGAGCAGTTCTTC. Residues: CASSVSYRSDNEQFF.